This T cell receptor (beta chain) was sequenced in a study of cytomegalovirus exposure and HLA in healthy donors. V shed 9 bases and J shed 3 bases, with 18 bases lying between them. This CDR3 is 15 amino acids long. Germline-derived CDR1 and CDR2 are LNHDA and SQIVND (reference sequence). PCR primers comprised 60 Vbeta and 13 Jbeta primers. Clones were read by immunoSEQ multiplex PCR, and TCRdb kept only the in-frame ones, dropping some. The sample holds some 150,000 clones, around 80% seen once. The V call is TRBV19, the J call TRBJ1-5; tentative D call: TRBD1 (6 bases). Sequenced input: PBMCs. This sequence originates from a woman aged 40 to 49 in good health and CMV-seropositive. The CDR3 DNA reads as TGTGCCAGCAATAGGGCAGGGGTCCTCAATCAGCCCCAGCATTTT. Its translation: CASNRAGVLNQPQHF.